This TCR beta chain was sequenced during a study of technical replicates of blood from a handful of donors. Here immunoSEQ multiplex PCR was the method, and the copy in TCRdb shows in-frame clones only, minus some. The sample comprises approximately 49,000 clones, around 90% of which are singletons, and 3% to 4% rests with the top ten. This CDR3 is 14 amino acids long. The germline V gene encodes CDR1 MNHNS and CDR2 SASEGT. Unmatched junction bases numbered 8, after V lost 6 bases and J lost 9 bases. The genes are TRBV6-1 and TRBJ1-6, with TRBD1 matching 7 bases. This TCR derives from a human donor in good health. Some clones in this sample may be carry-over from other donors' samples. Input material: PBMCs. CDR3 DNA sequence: TGTGCCAGCAGGGAGGGGGCGCGGGGTTCACCCCTCCACTTT. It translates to CASREGARGSPLHF.